The T cell receptor (beta chain) under discussion was sequenced for a study of OX40 agonist ivuxolimab in advanced cancers. The assay was immunoSEQ multiplex PCR, and TCRdb's table has in-frame clones only and misses some. This table has some 140,000 clones, about 93% appearing once. This CDR3 region has 12 residues. Germline V gene data show CDR1 as SGHTA and CDR2 as FQGNSA. V gave up 5 bases and J gave up 5 bases, with 9 bases separating them. The starting material was CD4+ or CD8+ T cells sorted from blood, obtained in a trial of the OX40 agonist ivuxolimab. The chain carries TRBV7-2 and TRBJ1-2; D not resolved. This clonotype was obtained from an adult with an advanced solid tumor such as melanoma, head and neck, liver or kidney cancer. The CDR3 DNA follows: TGTGCCAGCAGCCCTTTGGCATATGGCTACACCTTC. This translates into CASSPLAYGYTF.